This TCR beta chain emerged from a study of blood T cell repertoires in COVID-19. Study in general: T cells, B-cell-depleted T cells, or PBMCs supplied cDNA or gDNA.

Germline V gene lookup returns CDR1 SEHNR and CDR2 FQNEAQ (reference sequence). The CDR3 spans 14 residues. Unmatched junction bases numbered 9, after V lost 5 bases and J lost 8 bases. Original processing methods: For nucleated cells, counts were estimated from reference gene primer amplification. The table came from immunoSEQ multiplex PCR; TCRdb's copy has only in-frame clones and leaves some out. D and trimming come from the DNA, and the V and J calls and clone size come from that table. The sample has about 110,000 clones; less than 85% are singletons. V gene TRBV7-9 combines with J gene TRBJ2-1, with TRBD2 identical over 7 bases. Sequenced sample: peripheral blood. This receptor was obtained from a woman of 80 years or more with acute or convalescent COVID-19. CDR3: CASSPYIRGDEQFF. Here the CDR3 DNA reads TGTGCCAGCAGCCCCTATATACGGGGGGATGAGCAGTTCTTC.